The 9 T cell receptor beta chains given below trace back to one sample, sequenced in a study of blood T cell repertoires in COVID-19. Some clones are missing from TCRdb's copy, which holds only in-frame ones; the method was immunoSEQ multiplex PCR. The table includes over 250,000 clones, roughly four fifths detected once. What was sequenced was peripheral blood. The receptors shown here come from a woman between 45 and 65 years old who had recovered from COVID-19.

The chain couples TRBV15 to TRBJ2-7; D is undetermined. V was trimmed by 8 bases and J by 3 bases, leaving 8 bases between them. The germline CDR1 and CDR2 sequences are LNHNV and YYDKDF (reference sequence). The CDR3 is 11 residues long. The DNA of the CDR3 is TGTGCCACCGGCCTTAACTACGAGCAGTACTTC. It yields the protein CATGLNYEQYF. Drawing the rest from reference TRBV15 and TRBJ2-7, the complete variable domain is DAMVIQNPRYQVTQFGKPVTLSCSQTLNHNVMYWYQQKSSQAPKLLFHYYDKDFNNEADTPDNFQSRRPNTSFCFLDIRSPGLGDTAMYLCATGLNYEQYFGPGTRLTVT.

This sequence joins TRBV30 and TRBJ1-5, with TRBD1 as a possible D gene (6 bases). Trimming pared 1 base from V and 3 bases from J, leaving 19 bases between. Germline lookup yields CDR1 GTSNPN and CDR2 SVGIG (reference sequence). The CDR3 has 17 residues. The CDR3 DNA is TGTGCCTGGAGTGCCTTTGGGGGCAGCGGATTCAATCAGCCCCAGCATTTT. Amino acid sequence: CAWSAFGGSGFNQPQHF.

The chain couples TRBV28 to TRBJ1-5; 7 bases map to TRBD1. Germline V gene lookup returns CDR1 MDHEN and CDR2 SYDVKM. This CDR3 comprises 16 residues. The junction had 13 bases not matched to a gene; V was cut back by 7 bases and J by 4 bases. Here the CDR3 DNA reads TGTGCCAGCATCTGGGGTGACCGGGACAGTAATCAGCCCCAGCATTTT. It yields the protein CASIWGDRDSNQPQHF.

Only a few counts were recorded for this clone. The junction differs from germline at one of its ends, possibly a read error. The chain is built from TRBV27 and TRBJ1-2; 7 bases agree with TRBD1. The CDR3 consists of 16 residues. The germline V gene encodes CDR1 MNHEY and CDR2 SMNVEV (reference sequence). CDR3 region: CASSLSGGRGVNGYTF. CDR3 coding DNA: TGTGCCAGCAGTCTATCGGGGGGCAGGGGGGTAAATGGCTACACCTTC.

V gene TRBV11-1 combines with J gene TRBJ2-7, with D possibly matching TRBD2 (6 bases). This CDR3 comprises 14 residues. Germline V gene data show CDR1 as SGHAT and CDR2 as FQDESV (reference sequence). V was clipped by 5 bases and J by 4 bases, with 15 bases between them. CDR3 loop: CASSEGLPGYEQYF. For the CDR3, the DNA is TGTGCCAGCAGCGAGGGACTCCCGGGGTACGAGCAGTACTTC. Looking up the rest from reference TRBV11-1 and TRBJ2-7 gives the full variable domain: EAEVAQSPRYKITEKSQAVAFWCDPISGHATLYWYRQILGQGPELLVQFQDESVVDDSQLPKDRFSAERLKGVDSTLKIQPAELGDSAMYLCASSEGLPGYEQYFGPGTRLTVT.

J is TRBJ2-5 and V is TRBV28; tentatively, D is TRBD2 (6 bases). Germline V gene lookup returns CDR1 MDHEN and CDR2 SYDVKM. The CDR3 has 16 residues. Deletions cut 2 bases from V and 5 bases from J, with 18 bases between. CDR3 DNA sequence: TGTGCCAGCAGTTTACCCGGACTACTAACGGGTGAGACCCAGTACTTC. Encoded protein: CASSLPGLLTGETQYF.

This clone was counted many times. The chain carries TRBV6-6 and TRBJ2-7; 7 nucleotides line up with TRBD1. The V gene's germline CDR1 is MNHNY and CDR2 SVGAGI (reference sequence). Unmatched junction bases numbered 10, after V lost 2 bases and J lost 3 bases. The CDR3 consists of 16 residues. The CDR3 DNA sequence: TGTGCCAGCAGTTACATAAAAGGGGGCCGGGACTACGAGCAGTACTTC. Protein sequence: CASSYIKGGRDYEQYF.

The genes are TRBV12-3 or TRBV12-4 and TRBJ2-1; 8 bases are shared with TRBD2. V lost 8 bases and J lost 5; bases outside the gene matches: 5. This CDR3 is 13 amino acids long. Written as DNA, the CDR3 is TGTGCCAGCCGGGCGGGGGGCCACAATGAGCAGTTCTTC. This gives the protein CASRAGGHNEQFF.

The chain recombines TRBV6-1 with TRBJ2-5, with 9 bases aligning to TRBD2. Germline values: CDR1 MNHNS, CDR2 SASEGT. The CDR3 covers 17 residues. V trimming: 1 base; J trimming: 1 base; junction bases outside the gene matches: 7. The CDR3 loop reads CASSEGSSGGPQETQYF. In nucleotides, the CDR3 is TGTGCCAGCAGTGAAGGGAGTAGCGGGGGCCCCCAAGAGACCCAGTACTTC.